This TCR beta chain stems from a study of T cells in localized non-small cell lung cancer. Concerning this clone itself: Its antigen is still unknown.

Study-wide results and limits: Highest T cell clonality was seen in uninvolved adjacent lung, surpassing that measured in tumor.

The repertoire was sequenced with immunoSEQ multiplex PCR; TCRdb's copy has only in-frame clones and lacks some. This sample has about 21,000 clones, with around 90% found just once. This clonotype was obtained from a male donor at least 60 years old with stage I squamous cell lung carcinoma. The source was peripheral blood, collected before any cancer treatment.

The chain's CDR3 is CASSAGQGNSNQPQHF. The CDR3 DNA is TGTGCCAGCAGTGCGGGACAGGGTAATAGCAATCAGCCCCAGCATTTT. The chain combines TRBV6-1 with TRBJ1-5, with 9 nucleotides matching TRBD1. V lost 4 bases, J lost 0 bases, and 4 bases stayed unmatched. The CDR3 has 16 residues. Germline loops: CDR1 MNHNS, CDR2 SASEGT.